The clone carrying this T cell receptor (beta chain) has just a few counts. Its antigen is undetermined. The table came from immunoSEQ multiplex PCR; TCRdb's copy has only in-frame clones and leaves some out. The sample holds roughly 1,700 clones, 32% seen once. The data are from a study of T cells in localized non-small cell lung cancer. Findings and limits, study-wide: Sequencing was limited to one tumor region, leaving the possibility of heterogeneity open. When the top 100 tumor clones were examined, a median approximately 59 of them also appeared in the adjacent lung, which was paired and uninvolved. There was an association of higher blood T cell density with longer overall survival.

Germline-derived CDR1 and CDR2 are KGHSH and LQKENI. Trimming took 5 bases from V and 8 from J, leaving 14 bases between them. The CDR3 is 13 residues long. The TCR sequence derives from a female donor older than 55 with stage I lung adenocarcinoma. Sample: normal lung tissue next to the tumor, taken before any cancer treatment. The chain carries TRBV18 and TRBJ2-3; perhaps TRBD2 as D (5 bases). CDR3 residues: CASSSTGSGTQYF. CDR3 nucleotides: TGTGCCAGCTCAAGTACTGGGAGTGGTACGCAGTATTTT.